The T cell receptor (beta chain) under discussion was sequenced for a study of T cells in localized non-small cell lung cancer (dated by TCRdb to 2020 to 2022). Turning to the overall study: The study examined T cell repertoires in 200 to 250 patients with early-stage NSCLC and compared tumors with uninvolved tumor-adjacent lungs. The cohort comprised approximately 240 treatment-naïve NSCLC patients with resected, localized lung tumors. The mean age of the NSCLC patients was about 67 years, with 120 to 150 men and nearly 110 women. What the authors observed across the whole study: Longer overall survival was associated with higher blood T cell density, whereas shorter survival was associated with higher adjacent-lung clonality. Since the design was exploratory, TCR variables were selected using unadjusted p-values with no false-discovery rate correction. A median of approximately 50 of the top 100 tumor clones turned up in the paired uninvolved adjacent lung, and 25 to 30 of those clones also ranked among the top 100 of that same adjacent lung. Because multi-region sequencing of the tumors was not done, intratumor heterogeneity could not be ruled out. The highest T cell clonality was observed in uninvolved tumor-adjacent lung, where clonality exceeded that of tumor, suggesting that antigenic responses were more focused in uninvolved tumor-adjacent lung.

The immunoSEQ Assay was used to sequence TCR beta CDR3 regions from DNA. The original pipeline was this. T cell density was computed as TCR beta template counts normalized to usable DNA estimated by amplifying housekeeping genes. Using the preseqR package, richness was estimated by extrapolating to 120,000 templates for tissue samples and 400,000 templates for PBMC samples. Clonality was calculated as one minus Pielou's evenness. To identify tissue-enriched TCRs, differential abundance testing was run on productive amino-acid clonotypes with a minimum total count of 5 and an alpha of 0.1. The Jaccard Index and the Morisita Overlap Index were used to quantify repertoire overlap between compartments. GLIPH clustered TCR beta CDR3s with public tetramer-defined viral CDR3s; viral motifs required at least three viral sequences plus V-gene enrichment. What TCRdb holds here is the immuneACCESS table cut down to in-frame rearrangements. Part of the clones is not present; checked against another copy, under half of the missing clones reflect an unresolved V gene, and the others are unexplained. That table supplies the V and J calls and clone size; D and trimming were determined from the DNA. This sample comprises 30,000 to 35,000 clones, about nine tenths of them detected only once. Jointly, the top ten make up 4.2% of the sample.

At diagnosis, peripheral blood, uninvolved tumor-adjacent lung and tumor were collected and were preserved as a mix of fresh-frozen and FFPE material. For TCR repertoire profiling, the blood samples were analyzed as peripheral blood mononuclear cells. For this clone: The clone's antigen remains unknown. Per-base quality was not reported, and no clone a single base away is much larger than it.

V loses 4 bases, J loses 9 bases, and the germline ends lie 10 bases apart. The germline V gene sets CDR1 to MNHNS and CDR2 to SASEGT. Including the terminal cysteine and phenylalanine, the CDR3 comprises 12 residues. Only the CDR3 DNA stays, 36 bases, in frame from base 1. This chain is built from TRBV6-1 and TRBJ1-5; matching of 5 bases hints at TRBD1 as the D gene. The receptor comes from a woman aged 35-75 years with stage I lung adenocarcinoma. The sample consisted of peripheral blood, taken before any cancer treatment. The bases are TGTGCCAGCAGTGGCAGGGTTGGGCCCCAGCATTTT. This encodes CASSGRVGPQHF.